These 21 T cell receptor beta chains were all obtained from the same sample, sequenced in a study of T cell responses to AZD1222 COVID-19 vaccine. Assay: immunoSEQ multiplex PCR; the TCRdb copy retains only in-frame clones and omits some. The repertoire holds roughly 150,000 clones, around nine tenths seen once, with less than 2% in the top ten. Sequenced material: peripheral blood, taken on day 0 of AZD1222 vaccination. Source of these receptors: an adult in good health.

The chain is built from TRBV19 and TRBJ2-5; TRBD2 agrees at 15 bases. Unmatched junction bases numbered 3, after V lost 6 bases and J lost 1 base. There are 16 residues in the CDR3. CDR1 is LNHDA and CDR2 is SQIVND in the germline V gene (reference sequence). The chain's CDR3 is CASRGLAGGFQETQYF. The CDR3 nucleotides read TGTGCCAGTAGAGGACTAGCGGGAGGGTTCCAAGAGACCCAGTACTTC.

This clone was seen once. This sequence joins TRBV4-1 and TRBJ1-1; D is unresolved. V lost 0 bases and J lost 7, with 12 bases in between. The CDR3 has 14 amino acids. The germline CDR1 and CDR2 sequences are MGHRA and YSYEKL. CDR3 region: CASSQDVNLGEAFF. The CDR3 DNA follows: TGCGCCAGCAGCCAAGATGTCAACCTGGGTGAAGCTTTCTTT.

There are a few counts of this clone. CDR3 region: CASSHIGLAGGPLHNEQFF. CDR3 DNA: TGCGCCAGCAGCCACATCGGACTAGCGGGAGGGCCACTTCACAATGAGCAGTTCTTC. This rearrangement joins TRBV4-1 to TRBJ2-1; TRBD2 agrees at 15 bases. The trim removed 3 bases at V and 5 bases at J, leaving 11 bases unmatched. Germline assignment: CDR1 MGHRA and CDR2 YSYEKL. The CDR3 spans 19 residues.

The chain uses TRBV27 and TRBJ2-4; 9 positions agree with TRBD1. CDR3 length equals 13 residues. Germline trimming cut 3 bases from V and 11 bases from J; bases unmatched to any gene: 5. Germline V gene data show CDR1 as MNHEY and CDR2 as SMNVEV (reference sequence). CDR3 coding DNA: TGTGCCAGCAGTTTCGGACAGGGGTTTCTTCAGTACTTC. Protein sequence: CASSFGQGFLQYF.

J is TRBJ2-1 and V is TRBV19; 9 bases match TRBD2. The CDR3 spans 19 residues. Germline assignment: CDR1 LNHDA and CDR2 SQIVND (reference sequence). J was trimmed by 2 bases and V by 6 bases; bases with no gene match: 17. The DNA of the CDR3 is TGTGCCAGTAGCCCCATGAGTAGCGGGAGTACGGGCGCCTACAATGAGCAGTTCTTC. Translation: CASSPMSSGSTGAYNEQFF.

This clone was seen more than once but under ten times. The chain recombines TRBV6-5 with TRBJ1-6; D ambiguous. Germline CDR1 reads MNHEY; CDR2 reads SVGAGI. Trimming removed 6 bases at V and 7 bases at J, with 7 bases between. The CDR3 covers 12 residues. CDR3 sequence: CASSQKNSPLHF. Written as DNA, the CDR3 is TGTGCCAGCAGCCAAAAGAATTCACCCCTCCACTTT.

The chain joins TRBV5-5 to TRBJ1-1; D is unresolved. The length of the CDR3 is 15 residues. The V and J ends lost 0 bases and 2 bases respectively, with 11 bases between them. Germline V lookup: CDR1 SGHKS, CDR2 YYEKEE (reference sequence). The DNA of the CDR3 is TGTGCCAGCAGCTTGGACACAGCCACTAACACTGAAGCTTTCTTT. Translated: CASSLDTATNTEAFF.

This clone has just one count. DNA of the CDR3: TGCAGCGTCCAGGGATGGGAGTCCTACAATGAGCAGTTCTTC. It translates to CSVQGWESYNEQFF. V is TRBV29-1 and J is TRBJ2-1; D possibly matches TRBD1 or TRBD2 (5 bases each). The CDR3 is 14 residues long. Germline assignment: CDR1 SQVTM and CDR2 ANQGSEA. V dropped 6 bases and J dropped 1 base, with 13 bases sitting between them.

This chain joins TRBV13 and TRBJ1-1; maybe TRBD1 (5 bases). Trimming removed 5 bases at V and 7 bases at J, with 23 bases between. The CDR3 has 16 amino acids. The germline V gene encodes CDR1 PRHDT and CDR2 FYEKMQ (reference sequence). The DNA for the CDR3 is TGTGCCAGCAGCGCCCTGTCAGGACCTAGAAGGGGTGAAGCTTTCTTT. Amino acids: CASSALSGPRRGEAFF.

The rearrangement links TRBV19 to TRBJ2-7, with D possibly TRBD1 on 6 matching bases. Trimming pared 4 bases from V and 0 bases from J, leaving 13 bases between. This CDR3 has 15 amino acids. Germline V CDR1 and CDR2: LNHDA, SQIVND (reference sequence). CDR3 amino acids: CASSTSGASSYEQYF. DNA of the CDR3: TGTGCCAGTAGTACGTCAGGGGCGAGCTCCTACGAGCAGTACTTC. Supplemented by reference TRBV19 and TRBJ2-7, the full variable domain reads DGGITQSPKYLFRKEGQNVTLSCEQNLNHDAMYWYRQDPGQGLRLIYYSQIVNDFQKGDIAEGYSVSREKKESFPLTVTSAQKNPTAFYLCASSTSGASSYEQYFGPGTRLTVT.

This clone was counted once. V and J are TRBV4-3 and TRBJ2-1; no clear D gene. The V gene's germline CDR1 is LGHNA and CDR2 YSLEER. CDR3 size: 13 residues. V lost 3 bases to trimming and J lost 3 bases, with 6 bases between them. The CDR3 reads CASSHDNYNEQFF. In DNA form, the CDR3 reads TGCGCCAGCAGCCACGATAACTACAATGAGCAGTTCTTC.

The CDR3 nucleotides read TGTGCCAGCAGTTCTCCAATCCTATACACAGATACGCAGTATTTT. Protein product: CASSSPILYTDTQYF. This chain joins TRBV2 and TRBJ2-3; no clear D. Germline CDR1 and CDR2: SNHLY and FYNNEI. V was cut by 5 bases and J by 2 bases, with 14 bases left in between. The CDR3 spans 15 residues.

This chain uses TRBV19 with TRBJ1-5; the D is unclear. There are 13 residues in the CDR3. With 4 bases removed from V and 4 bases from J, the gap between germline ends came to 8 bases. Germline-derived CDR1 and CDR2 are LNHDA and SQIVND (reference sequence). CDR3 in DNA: TGTGCCAGTAGTAAGCGGGAAAATCAGCCCCAGCATTTT. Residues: CASSKRENQPQHF.

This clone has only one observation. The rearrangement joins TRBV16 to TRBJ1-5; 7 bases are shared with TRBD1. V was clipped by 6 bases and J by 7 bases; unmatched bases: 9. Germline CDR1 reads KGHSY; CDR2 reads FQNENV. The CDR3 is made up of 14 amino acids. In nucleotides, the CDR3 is TGTGCCAGCAGTACGACAGGGCAGGGCCAGCCCCAGCATTTT. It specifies CASSTTGQGQPQHF.

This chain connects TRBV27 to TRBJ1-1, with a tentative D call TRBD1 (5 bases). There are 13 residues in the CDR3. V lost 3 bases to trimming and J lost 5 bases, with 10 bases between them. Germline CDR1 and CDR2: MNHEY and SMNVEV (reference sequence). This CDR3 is CASSFGWGTEAFF. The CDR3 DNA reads TGTGCCAGCAGTTTCGGGTGGGGGACTGAAGCTTTCTTT.

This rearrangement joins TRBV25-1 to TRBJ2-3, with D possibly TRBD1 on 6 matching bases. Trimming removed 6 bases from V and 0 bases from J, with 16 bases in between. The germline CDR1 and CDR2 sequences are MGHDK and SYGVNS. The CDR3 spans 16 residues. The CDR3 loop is CASRAPGHGSTDTQYF. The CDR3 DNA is TGTGCCAGCAGAGCACCGGGACATGGTAGCACAGATACGCAGTATTTT.

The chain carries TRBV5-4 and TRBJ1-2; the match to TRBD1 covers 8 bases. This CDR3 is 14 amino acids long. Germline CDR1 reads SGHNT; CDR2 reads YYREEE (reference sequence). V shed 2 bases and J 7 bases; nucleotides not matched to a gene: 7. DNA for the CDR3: TGTGCCAGCAGCTTCACGGACAGGGCCGTTGGCTACACCTTC. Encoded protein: CASSFTDRAVGYTF.

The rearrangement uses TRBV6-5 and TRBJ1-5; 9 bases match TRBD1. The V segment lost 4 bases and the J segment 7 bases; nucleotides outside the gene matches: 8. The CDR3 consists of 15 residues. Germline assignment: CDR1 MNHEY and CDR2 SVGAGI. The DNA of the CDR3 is TGTGCCAGCAGTTCTACCGGGACAGGGAAACAGCCCCAGCATTTT. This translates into CASSSTGTGKQPQHF.

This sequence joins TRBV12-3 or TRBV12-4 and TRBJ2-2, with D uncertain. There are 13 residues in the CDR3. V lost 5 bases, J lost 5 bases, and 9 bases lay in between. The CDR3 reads CASSPGGTGELFF. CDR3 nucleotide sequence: TGTGCCAGCAGTCCCGGCGGAACCGGGGAGCTGTTTTTT.

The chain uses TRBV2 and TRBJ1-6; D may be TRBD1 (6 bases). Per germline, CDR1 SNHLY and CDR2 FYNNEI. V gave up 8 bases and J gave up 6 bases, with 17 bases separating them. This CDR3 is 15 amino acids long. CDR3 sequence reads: CASGLEGTFNSPLHF. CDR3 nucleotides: TGTGCCAGCGGCCTAGAGGGGACATTTAATTCACCCCTCCACTTT.

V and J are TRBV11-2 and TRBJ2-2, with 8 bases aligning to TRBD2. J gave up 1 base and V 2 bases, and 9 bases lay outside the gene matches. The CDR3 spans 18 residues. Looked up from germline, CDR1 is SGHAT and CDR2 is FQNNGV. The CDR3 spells CASSLSASGRWNTGELFF. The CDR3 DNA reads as TGTGCCAGCAGCTTATCGGCTAGCGGGCGCTGGAACACCGGGGAGCTGTTTTTT. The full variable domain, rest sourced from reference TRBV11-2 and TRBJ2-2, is EAGVAQSPRYKIIEKRQSVAFWCNPISGHATLYWYQQILGQGPKLLIQFQNNGVVDDSQLPKDRFSAERLKGVDSTLKIQPAKLEDSAVYLCASSLSASGRWNTGELFFGEGSRLTVL.